The present T cell receptor beta chain was sequenced within a study of PD-L1 blockade in urothelial cancer. The data were produced by immunoSEQ multiplex PCR, yet TCRdb's version contains in-frame clones alone and is incomplete. In the table there are approximately 70,000 clones, 84% of which are singletons. The CDR3 runs to 15 residues. Germline CDR1 ENHRY, CDR2 SYGVKD. The trim removed 2 bases at V and 2 bases at J, leaving 5 bases unmatched. The sample's time point: pretreatment peripheral blood. Patients in the study were battling locally advanced or metastatic urothelial carcinoma. V is TRBV10-3 and J is TRBJ2-5; 7 bases are shared with TRBD1. This clonotype was sampled from a woman aged 70-85 years with urothelial cancer. This material consisted of PBMCs, taken around atezolizumab (anti-PD-L1) treatment. The CDR3 spells CAISEASGGQETQYF. In nucleotides, the CDR3 is TGTGCCATCAGTGAGGCGTCAGGGGGACAAGAGACCCAGTACTTC.